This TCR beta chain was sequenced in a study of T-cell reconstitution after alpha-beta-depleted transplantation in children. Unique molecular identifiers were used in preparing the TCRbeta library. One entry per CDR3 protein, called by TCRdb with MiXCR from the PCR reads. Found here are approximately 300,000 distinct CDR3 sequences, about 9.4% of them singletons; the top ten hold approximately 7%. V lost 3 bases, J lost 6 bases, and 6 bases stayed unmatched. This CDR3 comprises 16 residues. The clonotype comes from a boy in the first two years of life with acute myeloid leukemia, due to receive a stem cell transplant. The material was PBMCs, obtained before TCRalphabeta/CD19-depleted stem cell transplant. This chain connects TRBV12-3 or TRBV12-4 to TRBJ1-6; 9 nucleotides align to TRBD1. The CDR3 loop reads CASSFSGTGSNSPLHF. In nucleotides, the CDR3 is TGTGCCAGCAGTTTTTCCGGGACAGGGTCTAATTCACCCCTCCACTTT.